This T cell receptor (beta chain) was sequenced during a study of CD8 T cells in ankylosing spondylitis. Study-level results: Seemingly characteristic of ankylosing spondylitis blood was a TCR beta motif consisting of eight highly homologous variants.

This clonotype has a count of ten or more. Its antigen is currently unknown. The germline V gene encodes CDR1 MNHNS and CDR2 SASEGT. The germline V and J ends were trimmed by 5 bases and 6 bases, with 16 bases remaining between them. The CDR3 extends over 14 amino acids. TCRdb itself ran the 5' RACE reads through MiXCR, one entry per CDR3 protein. The sample yields under 850,000 distinct CDR3 sequences, roughly 19% seen once. This chain links TRBV6-1 with TRBJ1-2; possible D gene TRBD1, 5 bases. Material: blood, either unsorted or a sorted T cell fraction (not recorded which). The sequence was collected from a male donor with ankylosing spondylitis. CDR3: CASSSGFRGDGYTF. The DNA for the CDR3 is TGTGCCAGCAGTAGCGGGTTCCGGGGGGATGGCTACACCTTC.